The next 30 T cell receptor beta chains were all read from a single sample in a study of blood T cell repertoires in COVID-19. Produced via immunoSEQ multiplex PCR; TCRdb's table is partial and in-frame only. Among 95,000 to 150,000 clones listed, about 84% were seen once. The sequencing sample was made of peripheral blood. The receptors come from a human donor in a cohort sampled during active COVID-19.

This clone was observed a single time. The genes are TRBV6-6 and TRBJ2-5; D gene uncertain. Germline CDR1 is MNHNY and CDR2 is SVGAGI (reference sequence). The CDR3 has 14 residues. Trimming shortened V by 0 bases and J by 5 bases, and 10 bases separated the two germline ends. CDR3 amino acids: CASSYSSRTETQYF. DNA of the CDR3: TGTGCCAGCAGTTACTCTTCTAGAACGGAGACCCAGTACTTC.

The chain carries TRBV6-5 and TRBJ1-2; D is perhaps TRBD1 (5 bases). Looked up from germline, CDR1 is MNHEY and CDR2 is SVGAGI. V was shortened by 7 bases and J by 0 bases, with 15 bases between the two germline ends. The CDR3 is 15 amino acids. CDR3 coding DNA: TGTGCCAGCACCCAAAGGGGAGGAACTAACTATGGCTACACCTTC. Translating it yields CASTQRGGTNYGYTF.

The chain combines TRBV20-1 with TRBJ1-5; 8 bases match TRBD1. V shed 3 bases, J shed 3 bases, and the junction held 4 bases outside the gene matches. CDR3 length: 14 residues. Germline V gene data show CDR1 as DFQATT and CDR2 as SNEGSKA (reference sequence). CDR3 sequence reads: CSASGQGHNQPQHF. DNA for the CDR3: TGCAGTGCTAGTGGACAGGGACACAATCAGCCCCAGCATTTT.

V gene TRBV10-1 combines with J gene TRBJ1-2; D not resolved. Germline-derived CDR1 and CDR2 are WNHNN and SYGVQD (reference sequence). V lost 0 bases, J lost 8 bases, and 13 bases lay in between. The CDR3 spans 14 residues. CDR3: CASSESRGGGGYTF. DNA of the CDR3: TGCGCCAGCAGTGAGTCACGGGGAGGAGGCGGCTACACCTTC.

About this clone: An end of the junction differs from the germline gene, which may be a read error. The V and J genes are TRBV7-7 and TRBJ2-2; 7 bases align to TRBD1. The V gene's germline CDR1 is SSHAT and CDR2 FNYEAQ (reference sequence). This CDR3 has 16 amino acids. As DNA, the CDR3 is TGTGCTAGCAGCTCCCCAGGGGGAACCGACACCGGGGAGCTGTTTTTT. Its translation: CASSSPGGTDTGELFF.

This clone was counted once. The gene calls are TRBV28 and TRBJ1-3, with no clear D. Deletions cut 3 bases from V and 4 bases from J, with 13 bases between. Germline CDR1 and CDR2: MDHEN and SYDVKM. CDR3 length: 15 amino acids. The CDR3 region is CASSLSQVNGNTIYF. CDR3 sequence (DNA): TGTGCCAGCAGTTTGAGTCAGGTCAACGGAAACACCATATATTTT. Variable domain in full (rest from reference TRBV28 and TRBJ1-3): DVKVTQSSRYLVKRTGEKVFLECVQDMDHENMFWYRQDPGLGLRLIYFSYDVKMKEKGDIPEGYSVSREKKERFSLILESASTNQTSMYLCASSLSQVNGNTIYFGEGSWLTVV.

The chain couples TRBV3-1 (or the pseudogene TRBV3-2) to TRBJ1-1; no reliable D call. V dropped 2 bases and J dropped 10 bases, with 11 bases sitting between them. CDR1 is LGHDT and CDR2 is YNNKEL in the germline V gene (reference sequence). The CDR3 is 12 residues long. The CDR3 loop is CASSQISGRAFF. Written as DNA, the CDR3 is TGTGCCAGCAGCCAAATTTCCGGTCGAGCTTTCTTT.

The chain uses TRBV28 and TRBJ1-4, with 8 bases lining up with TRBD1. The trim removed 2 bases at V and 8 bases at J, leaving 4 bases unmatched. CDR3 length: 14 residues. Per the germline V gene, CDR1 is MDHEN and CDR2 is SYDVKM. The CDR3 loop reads CASSLQGAGEKLFF. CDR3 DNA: TGTGCCAGCAGTTTACAGGGGGCCGGGGAAAAACTGTTTTTT.

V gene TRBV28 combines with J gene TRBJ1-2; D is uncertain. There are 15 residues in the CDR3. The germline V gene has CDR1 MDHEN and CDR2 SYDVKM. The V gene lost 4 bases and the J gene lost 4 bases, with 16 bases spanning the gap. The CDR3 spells CASSSSYSKSYGYTF. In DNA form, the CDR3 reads TGTGCCAGCAGTTCGTCCTACTCGAAATCCTATGGCTACACCTTC.

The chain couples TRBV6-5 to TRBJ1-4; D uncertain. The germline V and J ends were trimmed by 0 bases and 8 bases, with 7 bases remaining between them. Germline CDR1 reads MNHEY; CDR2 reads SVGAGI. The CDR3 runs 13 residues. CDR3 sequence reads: CASSYSTGEKLFF. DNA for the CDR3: TGTGCCAGCAGTTACTCGACTGGGGAAAAACTGTTTTTT.

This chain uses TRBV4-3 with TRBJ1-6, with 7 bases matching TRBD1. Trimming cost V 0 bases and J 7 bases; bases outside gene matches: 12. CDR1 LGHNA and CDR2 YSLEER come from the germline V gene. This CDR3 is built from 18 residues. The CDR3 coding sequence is TGCGCCAGCAGCCAAGATCCCCCCCGACAGGGCGGGAATTCACCCCTCCACTTT. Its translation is CASSQDPPRQGGNSPLHF.

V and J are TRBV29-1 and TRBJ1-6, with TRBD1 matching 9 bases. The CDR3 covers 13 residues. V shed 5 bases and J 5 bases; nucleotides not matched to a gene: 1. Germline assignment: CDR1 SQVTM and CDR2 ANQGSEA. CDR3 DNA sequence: TGCAGCGTTAGGGACAGGGATAATTCACCCCTCCACTTT. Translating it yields CSVRDRDNSPLHF.

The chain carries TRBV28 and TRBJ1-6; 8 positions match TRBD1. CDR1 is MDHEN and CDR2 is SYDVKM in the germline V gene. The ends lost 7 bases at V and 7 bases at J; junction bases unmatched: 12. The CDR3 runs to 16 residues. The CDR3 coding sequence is TGTGCCAGCACTTGGACAGGGTGGTTTGGGAATTCACCCCTCCACTTT. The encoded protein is CASTWTGWFGNSPLHF.

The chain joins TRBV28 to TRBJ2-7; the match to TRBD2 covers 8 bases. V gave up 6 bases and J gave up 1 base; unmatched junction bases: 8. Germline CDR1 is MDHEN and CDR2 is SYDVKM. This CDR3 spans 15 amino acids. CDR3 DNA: TGTGCCAGCAGCCCGGGGGGGGGAAGGTCCTACGAGCAGTACTTC. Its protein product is CASSPGGGRSYEQYF.

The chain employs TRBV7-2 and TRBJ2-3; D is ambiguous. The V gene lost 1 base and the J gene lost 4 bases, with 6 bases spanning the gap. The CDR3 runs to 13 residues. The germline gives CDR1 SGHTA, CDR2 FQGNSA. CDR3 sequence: CASSLGPADTQYF. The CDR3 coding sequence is TGTGCCAGCAGCTTAGGCCCAGCAGATACGCAGTATTTT.

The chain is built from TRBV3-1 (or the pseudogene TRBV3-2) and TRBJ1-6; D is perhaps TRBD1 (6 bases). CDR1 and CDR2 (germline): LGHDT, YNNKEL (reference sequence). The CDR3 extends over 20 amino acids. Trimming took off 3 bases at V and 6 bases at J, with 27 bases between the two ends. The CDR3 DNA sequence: TGTGCCAGCAGCCAGAAACCCTCCGGACAGTTCGTTCGAAGTAATTCACCCCTCCACTTT. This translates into CASSQKPSGQFVRSNSPLHF.

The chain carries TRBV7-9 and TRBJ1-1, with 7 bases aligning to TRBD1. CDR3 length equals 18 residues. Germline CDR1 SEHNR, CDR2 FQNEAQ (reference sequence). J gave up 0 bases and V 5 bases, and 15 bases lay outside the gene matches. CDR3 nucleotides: TGTGCCAGCAGCCTCATGTATACAGGGGCTGGAATGAACACTGAAGCTTTCTTT. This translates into CASSLMYTGAGMNTEAFF.

CDR3 loop: CASSGPGNYNEQFF. The CDR3 DNA reads as TGTGCCAGCAGTGGGCCAGGGAACTACAATGAGCAGTTCTTC. The chain combines TRBV2 with TRBJ2-1; D may be TRBD1 (5 bases). With 4 bases removed from V and 3 bases from J, the gap between germline ends came to 10 bases. Looked up from germline, CDR1 is SNHLY and CDR2 is FYNNEI. The CDR3 contains 14 residues. The variable domain in full, with the rest retrieved from reference TRBV2 and TRBJ2-1, is EPEVTQTPSHQVTQMGQEVILRCVPISNHLYFYWYRQILGQKVEFLVSFYNNEISEKSEIFDDQFSVERPDGSNFTLKIRSTKLEDSAMYFCASSGPGNYNEQFFGPGTRLTVL.

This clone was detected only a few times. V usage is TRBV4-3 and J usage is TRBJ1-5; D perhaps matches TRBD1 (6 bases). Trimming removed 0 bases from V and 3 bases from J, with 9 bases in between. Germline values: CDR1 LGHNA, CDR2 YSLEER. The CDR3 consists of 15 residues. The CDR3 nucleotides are TGCGCCAGCAGCCAAGATCGGGGGGCCAATCAGCCCCAGCATTTT. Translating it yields CASSQDRGANQPQHF.

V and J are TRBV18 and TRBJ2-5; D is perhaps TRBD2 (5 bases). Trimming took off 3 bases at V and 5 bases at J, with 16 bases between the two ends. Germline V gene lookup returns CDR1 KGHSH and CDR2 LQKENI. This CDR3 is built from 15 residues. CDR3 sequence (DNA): TGTGCCAGCTCACCCAGCTCAGGAGGTGGGGAGACCCAGTACTTC. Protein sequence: CASSPSSGGGETQYF.

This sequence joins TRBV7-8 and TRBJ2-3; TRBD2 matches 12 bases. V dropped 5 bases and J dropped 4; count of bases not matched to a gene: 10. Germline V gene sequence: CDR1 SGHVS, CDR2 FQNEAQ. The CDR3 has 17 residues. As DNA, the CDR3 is TGTGCCAGCAGCGCATCCGGACTAGCGGGAATAGCAGATACGCAGTATTTT. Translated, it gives CASSASGLAGIADTQYF. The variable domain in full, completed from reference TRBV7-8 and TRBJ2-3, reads GAGVSQSPRYKVAKRGQDVALRCDPISGHVSLFWYQQALGQGPEFLTYFQNEAQLDKSGLPSDRFFAERPEGSVSTLKIQRTQQEDSAVYLCASSASGLAGIADTQYFGPGTRLTVL.

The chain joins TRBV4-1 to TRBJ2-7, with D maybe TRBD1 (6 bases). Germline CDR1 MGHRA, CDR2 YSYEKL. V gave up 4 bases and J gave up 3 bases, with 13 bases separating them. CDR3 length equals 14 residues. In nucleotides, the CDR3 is TGCGCCAGCAGCCCGGGACAAGGGGACTACGAGCAGTACTTC. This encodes CASSPGQGDYEQYF.

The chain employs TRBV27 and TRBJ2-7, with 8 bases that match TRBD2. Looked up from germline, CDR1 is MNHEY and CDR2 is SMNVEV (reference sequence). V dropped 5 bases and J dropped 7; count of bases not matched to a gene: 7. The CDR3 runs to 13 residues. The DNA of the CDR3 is TGTGCCAGCAGTCCTACTAGCGGTCTGGAGCAGTACTTC. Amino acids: CASSPTSGLEQYF.

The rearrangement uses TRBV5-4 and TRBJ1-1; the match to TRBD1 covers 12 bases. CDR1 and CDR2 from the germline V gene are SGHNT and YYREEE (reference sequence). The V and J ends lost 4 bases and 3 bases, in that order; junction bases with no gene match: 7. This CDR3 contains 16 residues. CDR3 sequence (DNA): TGTGCCAGCAGCACCGGGACAGGGGGCGCGGACACTGAAGCTTTCTTT. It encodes CASSTGTGGADTEAFF.

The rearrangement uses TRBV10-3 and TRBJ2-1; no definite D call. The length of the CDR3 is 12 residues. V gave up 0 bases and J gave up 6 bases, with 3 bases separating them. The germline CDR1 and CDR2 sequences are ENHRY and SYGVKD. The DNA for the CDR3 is TGTGCCATCAGTGAGTCCCGCAATGAGCAGTTCTTC. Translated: CAISESRNEQFF.

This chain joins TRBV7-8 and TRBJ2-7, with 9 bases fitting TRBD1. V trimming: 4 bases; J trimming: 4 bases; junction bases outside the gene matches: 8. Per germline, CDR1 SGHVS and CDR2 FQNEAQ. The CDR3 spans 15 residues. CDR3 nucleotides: TGTGCCAGCAGCTACTGGACAGGGGCCTTATACGAGCAGTACTTC. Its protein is CASSYWTGALYEQYF.

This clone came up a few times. The CDR3 region is CASSTRGTYGYTF. CDR3 DNA: TGTGCCAGCAGTACCAGGGGAACCTATGGCTACACCTTC. This rearrangement joins TRBV5-4 to TRBJ1-2, with D possibly TRBD1 on 6 matching bases. There are 13 residues in the CDR3. Trimming took 5 bases from V and 4 from J, leaving 12 bases between them. Germline V gene lookup returns CDR1 SGHNT and CDR2 YYREEE (reference sequence).

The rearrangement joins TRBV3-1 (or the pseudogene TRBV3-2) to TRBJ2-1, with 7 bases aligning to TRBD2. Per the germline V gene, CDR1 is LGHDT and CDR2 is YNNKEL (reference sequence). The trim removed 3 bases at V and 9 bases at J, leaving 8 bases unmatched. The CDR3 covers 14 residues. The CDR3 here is CASSHLGGRSEQFF. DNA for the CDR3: TGTGCCAGCAGCCATCTTGGCGGGAGAAGTGAGCAGTTCTTC.

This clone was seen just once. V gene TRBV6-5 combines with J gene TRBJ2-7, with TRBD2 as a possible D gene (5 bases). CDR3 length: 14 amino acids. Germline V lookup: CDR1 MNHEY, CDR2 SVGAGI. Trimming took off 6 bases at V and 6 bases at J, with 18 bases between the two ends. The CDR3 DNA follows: TGTGCCAGCAGCGACTCTGGGAGCGGAGGCGAGCAGTACTTC. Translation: CASSDSGSGGEQYF.

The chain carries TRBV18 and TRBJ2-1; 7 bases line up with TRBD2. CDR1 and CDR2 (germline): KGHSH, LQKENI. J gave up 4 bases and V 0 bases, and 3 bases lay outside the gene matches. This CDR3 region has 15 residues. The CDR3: CASSPPSSGYNEQFF. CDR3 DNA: TGTGCCAGCTCACCACCGTCTAGCGGTTACAATGAGCAGTTCTTC.